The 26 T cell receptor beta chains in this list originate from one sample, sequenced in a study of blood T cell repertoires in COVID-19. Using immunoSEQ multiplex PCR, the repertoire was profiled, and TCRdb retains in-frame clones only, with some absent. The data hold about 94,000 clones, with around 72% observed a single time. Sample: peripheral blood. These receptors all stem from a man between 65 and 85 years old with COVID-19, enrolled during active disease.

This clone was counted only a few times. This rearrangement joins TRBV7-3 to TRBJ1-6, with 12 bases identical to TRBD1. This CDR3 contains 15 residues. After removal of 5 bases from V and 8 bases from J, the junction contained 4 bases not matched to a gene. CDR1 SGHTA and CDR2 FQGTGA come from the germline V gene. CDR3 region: CASSLGTGGYSPLHF. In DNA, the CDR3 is TGTGCCAGCAGCCTTGGGACAGGGGGCTATTCACCCCTCCACTTT.

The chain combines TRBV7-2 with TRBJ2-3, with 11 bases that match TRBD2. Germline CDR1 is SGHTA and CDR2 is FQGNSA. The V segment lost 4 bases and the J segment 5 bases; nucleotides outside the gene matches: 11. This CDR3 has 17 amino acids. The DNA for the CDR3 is TGTGCCAGCAGCTCCCGGGGACTAGCGGCGCTGAGAGATACGCAGTATTTT. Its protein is CASSSRGLAALRDTQYF.

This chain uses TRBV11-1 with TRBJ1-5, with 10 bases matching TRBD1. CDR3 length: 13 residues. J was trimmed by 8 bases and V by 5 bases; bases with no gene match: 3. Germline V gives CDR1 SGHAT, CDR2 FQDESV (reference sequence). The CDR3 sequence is CASSRDRGEPQHF. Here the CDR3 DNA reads TGTGCCAGCAGCAGGGACAGGGGCGAGCCCCAGCATTTT.

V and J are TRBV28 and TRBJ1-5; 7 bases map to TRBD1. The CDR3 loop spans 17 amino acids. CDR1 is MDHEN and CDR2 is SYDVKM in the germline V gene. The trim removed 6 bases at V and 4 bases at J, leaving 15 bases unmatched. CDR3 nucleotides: TGTGCCAGCAGCCAGACAGGGTGGCTTTCCGTAAATCAGCCCCAGCATTTT. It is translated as CASSQTGWLSVNQPQHF.

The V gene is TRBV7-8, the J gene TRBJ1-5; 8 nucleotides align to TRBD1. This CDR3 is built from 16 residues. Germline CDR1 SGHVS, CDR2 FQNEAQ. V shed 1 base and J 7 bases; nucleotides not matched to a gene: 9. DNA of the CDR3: TGTGCCAGCAGCTTAGGGGGTCGGACAGGGCGCCAGCCCCAGCATTTT. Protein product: CASSLGGRTGRQPQHF. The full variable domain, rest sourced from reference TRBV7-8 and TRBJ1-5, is GAGVSQSPRYKVAKRGQDVALRCDPISGHVSLFWYQQALGQGPEFLTYFQNEAQLDKSGLPSDRFFAERPEGSVSTLKIQRTQQEDSAVYLCASSLGGRTGRQPQHFGDGTRLSIL.

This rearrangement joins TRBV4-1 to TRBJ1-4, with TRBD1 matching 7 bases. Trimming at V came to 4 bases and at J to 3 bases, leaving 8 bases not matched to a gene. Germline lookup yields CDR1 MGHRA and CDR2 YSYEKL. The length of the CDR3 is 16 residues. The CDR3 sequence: CASSRNRGAANEKLFF. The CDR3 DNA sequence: TGCGCCAGCAGCCGGAACAGGGGCGCAGCTAATGAAAAACTGTTTTTT.

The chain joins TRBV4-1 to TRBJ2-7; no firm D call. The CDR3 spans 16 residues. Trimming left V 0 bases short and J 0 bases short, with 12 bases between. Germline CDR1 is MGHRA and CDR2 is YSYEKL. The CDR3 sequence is CASSQEARISSYEQYF. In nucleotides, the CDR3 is TGCGCCAGCAGCCAAGAGGCCAGGATTAGCTCCTACGAGCAGTACTTC.

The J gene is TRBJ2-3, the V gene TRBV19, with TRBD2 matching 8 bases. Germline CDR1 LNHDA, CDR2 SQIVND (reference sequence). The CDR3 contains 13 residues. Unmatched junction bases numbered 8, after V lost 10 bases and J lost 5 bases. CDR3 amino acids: CAIGGGQVDTQYF. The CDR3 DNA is TGTGCCATCGGGGGGGGGCAGGTAGATACGCAGTATTTT. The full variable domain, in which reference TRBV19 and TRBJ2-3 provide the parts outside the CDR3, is DGGITQSPKYLFRKEGQNVTLSCEQNLNHDAMYWYRQDPGQGLRLIYYSQIVNDFQKGDIAEGYSVSREKKESFPLTVTSAQKNPTAFYLCAIGGGQVDTQYFGPGTRLTVL.

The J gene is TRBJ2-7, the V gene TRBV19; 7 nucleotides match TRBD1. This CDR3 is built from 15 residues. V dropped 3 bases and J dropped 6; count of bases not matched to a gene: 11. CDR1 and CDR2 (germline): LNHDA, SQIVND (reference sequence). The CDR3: CASSIRQGLAGEQYF. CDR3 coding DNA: TGTGCCAGTAGTATTCGACAGGGATTGGCGGGCGAGCAGTACTTC. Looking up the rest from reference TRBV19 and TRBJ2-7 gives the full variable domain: DGGITQSPKYLFRKEGQNVTLSCEQNLNHDAMYWYRQDPGQGLRLIYYSQIVNDFQKGDIAEGYSVSREKKESFPLTVTSAQKNPTAFYLCASSIRQGLAGEQYFGPGTRLTVT.

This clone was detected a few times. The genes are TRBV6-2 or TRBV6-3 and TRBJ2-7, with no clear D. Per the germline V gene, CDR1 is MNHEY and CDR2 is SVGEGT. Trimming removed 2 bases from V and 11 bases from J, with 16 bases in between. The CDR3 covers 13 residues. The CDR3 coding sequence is TGTGCCAGCAGTTACAGACCCCAGACTGAGAAGTACTTC. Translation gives CASSYRPQTEKYF.

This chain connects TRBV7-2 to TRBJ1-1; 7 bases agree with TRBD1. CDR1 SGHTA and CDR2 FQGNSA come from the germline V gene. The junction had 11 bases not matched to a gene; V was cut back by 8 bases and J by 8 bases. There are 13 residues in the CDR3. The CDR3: CASLRDSHSEAFF. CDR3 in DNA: TGTGCCAGCTTGAGGGACAGCCACTCCGAAGCTTTCTTT.

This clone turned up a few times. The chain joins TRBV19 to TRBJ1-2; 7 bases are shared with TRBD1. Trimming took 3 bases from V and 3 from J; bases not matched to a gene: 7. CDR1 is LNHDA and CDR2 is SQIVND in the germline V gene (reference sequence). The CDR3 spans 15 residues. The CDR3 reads CASSIPDRVHYGYTF. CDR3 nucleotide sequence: TGTGCCAGTAGTATCCCCGACAGGGTTCACTATGGCTACACCTTC.

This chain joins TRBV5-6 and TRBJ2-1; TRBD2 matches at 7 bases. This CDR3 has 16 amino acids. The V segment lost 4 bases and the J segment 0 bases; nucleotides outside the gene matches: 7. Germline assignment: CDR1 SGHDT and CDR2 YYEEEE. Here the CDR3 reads CASSPTWGGSYNEQFF. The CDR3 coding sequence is TGTGCCAGCAGCCCAACGTGGGGGGGCTCCTACAATGAGCAGTTCTTC.

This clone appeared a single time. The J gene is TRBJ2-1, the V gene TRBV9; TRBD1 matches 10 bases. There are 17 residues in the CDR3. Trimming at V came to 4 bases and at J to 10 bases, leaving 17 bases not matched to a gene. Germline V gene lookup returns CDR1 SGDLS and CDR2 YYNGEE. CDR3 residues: CASSPLSHRDRGSEQFF. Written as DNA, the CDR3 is TGTGCCAGCAGCCCCCTGTCCCACCGGGACAGGGGTAGCGAGCAGTTCTTC.

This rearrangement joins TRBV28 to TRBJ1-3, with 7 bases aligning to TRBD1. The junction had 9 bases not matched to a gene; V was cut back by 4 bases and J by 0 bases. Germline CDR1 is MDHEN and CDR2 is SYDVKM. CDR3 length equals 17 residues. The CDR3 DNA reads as TGTGCCAGCAGTTCACCGACAGGGTTGAGCTCTGGAAACACCATATATTTT. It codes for CASSSPTGLSSGNTIYF.

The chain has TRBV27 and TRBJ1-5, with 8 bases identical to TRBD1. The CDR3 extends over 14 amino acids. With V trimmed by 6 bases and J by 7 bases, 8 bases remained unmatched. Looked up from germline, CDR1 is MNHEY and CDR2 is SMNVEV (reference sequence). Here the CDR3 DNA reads TGTGCCAGCAGCTTTACAGGGGGAGGGCAGCCCCAGCATTTT. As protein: CASSFTGGGQPQHF.

CDR3 sequence: CASSPRGQSNEQFF. The DNA of the CDR3 is TGTGCCAGCAGCCCCAGGGGGCAGAGCAATGAGCAGTTCTTC. This chain uses TRBV7-9 with TRBJ2-1, with 8 bases that match TRBD1. The V and J ends lost 5 bases and 6 bases, in that order; junction bases with no gene match: 6. The CDR3 is made up of 14 amino acids. Germline V gene sequence: CDR1 SEHNR, CDR2 FQNEAQ (reference sequence). The variable domain in full, with the rest retrieved from reference TRBV7-9 and TRBJ2-1, is DTGVSQNPRHKITKRGQNVTFRCDPISEHNRLYWYRQTLGQGPEFLTYFQNEAQLEKSRLLSDRFSAERPKGSFSTLEIQRTEQGDSAMYLCASSPRGQSNEQFFGPGTRLTVL.

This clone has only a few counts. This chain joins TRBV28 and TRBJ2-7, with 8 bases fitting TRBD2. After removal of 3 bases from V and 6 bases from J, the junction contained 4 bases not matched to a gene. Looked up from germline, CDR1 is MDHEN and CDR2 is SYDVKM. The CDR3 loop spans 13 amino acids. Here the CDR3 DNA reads TGTGCCAGCAGTTTGGGCGGGAGGTTCGAGCAGTACTTC. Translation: CASSLGGRFEQYF.

CDR3 coding DNA: TGTGCCAGTCGTAGCCGGTTTGCGGAAAAACTGTTTTTT. It codes for CASRSRFAEKLFF. This rearrangement joins TRBV6-5 to TRBJ1-4, with D uncertain. Germline lookup yields CDR1 MNHEY and CDR2 SVGAGI. V lost 9 bases to trimming and J lost 8 bases, with 16 bases between them. The CDR3 is 13 amino acids.

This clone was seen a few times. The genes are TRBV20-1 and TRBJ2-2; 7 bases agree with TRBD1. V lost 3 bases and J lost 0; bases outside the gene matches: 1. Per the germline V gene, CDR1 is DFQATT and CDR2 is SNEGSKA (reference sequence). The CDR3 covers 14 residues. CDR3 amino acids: CSASQGANTGELFF. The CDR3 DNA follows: TGCAGTGCTAGTCAGGGGGCGAACACCGGGGAGCTGTTTTTT.

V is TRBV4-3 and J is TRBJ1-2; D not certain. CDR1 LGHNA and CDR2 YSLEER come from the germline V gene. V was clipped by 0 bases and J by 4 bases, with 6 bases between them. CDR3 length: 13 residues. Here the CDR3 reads CASSQDRLYGYTF. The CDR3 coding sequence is TGCGCCAGCAGCCAAGATCGTCTCTATGGCTACACCTTC.

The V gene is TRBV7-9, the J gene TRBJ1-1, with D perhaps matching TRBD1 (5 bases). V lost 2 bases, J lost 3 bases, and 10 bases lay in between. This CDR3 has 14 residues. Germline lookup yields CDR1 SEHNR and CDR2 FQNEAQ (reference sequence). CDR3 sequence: CASSLQGRDTEAFF. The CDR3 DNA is TGTGCCAGCAGCTTACAGGGCCGCGACACTGAAGCTTTCTTT.

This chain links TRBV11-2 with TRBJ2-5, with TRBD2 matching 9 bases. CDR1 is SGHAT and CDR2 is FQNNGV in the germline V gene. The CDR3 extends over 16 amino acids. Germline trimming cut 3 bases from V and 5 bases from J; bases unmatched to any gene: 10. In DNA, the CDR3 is TGTGCCAGCAGCTTCGTAAGCGGGGGGCTGCAGGAGACCCAGTACTTC. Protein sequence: CASSFVSGGLQETQYF.

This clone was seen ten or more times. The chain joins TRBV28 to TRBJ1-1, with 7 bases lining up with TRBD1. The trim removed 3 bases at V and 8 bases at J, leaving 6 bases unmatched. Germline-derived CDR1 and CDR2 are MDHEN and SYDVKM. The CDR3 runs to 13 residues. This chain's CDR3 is CASSFIATGEAFF. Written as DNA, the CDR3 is TGTGCCAGCAGTTTTATCGCGACAGGGGAAGCTTTCTTT.

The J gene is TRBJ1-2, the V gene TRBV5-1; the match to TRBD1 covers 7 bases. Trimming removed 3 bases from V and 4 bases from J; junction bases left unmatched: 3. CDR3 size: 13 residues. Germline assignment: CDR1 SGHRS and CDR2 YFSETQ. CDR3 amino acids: CASSSGQAYGYTF. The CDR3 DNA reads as TGCGCCAGCAGCTCCGGACAGGCCTATGGCTACACCTTC.

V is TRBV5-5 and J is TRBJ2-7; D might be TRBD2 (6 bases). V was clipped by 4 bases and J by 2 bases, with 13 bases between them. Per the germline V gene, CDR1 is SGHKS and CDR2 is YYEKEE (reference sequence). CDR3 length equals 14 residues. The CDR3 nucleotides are TGTGCCAGCAGCCAGGGACTTATTCCCTACGAGCAGTACTTC. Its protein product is CASSQGLIPYEQYF.